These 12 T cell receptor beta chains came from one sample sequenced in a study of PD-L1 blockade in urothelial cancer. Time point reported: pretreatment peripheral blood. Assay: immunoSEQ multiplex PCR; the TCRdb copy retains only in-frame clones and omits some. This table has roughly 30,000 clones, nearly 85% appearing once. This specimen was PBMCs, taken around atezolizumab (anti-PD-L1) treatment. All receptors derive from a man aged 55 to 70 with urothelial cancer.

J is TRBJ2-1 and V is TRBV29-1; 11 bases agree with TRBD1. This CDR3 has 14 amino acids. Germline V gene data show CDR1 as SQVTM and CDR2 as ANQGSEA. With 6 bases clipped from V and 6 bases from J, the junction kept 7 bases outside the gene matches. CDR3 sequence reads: CSVRTGTGGNEQFF. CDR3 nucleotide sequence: TGCAGCGTGCGTACCGGGACAGGGGGCAATGAGCAGTTCTTC.

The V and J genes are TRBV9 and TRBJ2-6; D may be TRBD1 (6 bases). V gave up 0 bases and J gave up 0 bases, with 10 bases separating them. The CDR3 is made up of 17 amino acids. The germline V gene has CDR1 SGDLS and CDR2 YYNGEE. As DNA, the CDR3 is TGTGCCAGCAGCGTAGCAGGACAGAGCTCTGGGGCCAACGTCCTGACTTTC. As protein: CASSVAGQSSGANVLTF.

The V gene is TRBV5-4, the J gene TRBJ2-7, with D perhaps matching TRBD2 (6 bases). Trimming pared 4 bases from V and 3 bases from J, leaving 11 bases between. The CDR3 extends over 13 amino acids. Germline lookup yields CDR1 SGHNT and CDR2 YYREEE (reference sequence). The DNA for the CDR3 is TGTGCCAGCAGCCACGGGGGTGGCTACGAGCAGTACTTC. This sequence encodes CASSHGGGYEQYF.

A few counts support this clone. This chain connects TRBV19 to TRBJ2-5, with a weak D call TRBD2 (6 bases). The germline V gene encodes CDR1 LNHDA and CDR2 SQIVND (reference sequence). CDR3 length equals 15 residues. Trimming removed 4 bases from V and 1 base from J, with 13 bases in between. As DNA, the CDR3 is TGTGCCAGTAGTACCCGTGGACTAACCCAAGAGACCCAGTACTTC. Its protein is CASSTRGLTQETQYF.

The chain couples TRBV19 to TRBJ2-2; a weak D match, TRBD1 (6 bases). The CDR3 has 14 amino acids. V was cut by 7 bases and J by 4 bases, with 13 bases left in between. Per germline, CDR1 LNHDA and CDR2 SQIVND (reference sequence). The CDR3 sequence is CASTSTGSTGELFF. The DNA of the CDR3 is TGTGCCAGTACCTCCACAGGGTCCACCGGGGAGCTGTTTTTT.

The CDR3 DNA reads TGTGCCAGTAGTATAGGTGCAGCCGGAGGGTATGGCTACACCTTC. As protein: CASSIGAAGGYGYTF. This chain connects TRBV19 to TRBJ1-2; D is undetermined. From germline, CDR1 is LNHDA and CDR2 SQIVND (reference sequence). This CDR3 has 15 amino acids. V lost 1 base and J lost 5, with 14 bases in between.

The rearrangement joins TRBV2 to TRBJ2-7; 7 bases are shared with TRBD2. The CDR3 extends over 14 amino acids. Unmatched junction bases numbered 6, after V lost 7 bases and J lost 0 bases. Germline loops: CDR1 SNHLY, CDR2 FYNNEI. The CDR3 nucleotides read TGTGCCAGCACGACACGGGGGGACTCCTACGAGCAGTACTTC. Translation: CASTTRGDSYEQYF. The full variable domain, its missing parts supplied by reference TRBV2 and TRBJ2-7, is EPEVTQTPSHQVTQMGQEVILRCVPISNHLYFYWYRQILGQKVEFLVSFYNNEISEKSEIFDDQFSVERPDGSNFTLKIRSTKLEDSAMYFCASTTRGDSYEQYFGPGTRLTVT.

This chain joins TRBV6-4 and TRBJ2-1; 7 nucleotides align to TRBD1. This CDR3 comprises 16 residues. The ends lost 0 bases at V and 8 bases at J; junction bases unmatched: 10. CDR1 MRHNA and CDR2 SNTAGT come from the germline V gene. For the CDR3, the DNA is TGTGCCAGCAGTGACTCAGGACAGGACAGGTACGATGAGCAGTTCTTC. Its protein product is CASSDSGQDRYDEQFF.

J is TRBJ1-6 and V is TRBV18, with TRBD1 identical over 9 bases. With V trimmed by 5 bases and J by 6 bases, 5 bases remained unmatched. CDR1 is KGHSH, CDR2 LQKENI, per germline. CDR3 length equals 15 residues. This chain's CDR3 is CASSTTGQGNSPLHF. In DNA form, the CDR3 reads TGTGCCAGCTCAACGACGGGACAGGGTAATTCACCCCTCCACTTT. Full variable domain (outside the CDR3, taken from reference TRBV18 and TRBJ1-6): NAGVMQNPRHLVRRRGQEARLRCSPMKGHSHVYWYRQLPEEGLKFMVYLQKENIIDESGMPKERFSAEFPKEGPSILRIQQVVRGDSAAYFCASSTTGQGNSPLHFGNGTRLTVT.

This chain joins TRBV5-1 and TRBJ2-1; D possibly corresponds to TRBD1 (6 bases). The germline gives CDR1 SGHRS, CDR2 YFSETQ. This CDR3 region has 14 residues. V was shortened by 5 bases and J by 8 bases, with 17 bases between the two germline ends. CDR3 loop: CASRSDYRVDEQFF. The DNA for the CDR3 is TGCGCCAGCAGGTCTGACTACAGGGTCGATGAGCAGTTCTTC. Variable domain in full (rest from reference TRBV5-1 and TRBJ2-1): KAGVTQTPRYLIKTRGQQVTLSCSPISGHRSVSWYQQTPGQGLQFLFEYFSETQRNKGNFPGRFSGRQFSNSRSEMNVSTLELGDSALYLCASRSDYRVDEQFFGPGTRLTVL.

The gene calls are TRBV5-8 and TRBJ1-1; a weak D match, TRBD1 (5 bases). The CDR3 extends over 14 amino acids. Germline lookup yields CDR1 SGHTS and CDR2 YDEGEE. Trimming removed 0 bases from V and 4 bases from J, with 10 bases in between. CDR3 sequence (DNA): TGTGCCAGCAGCTTGGGGGGGGGTTCCACTGAAGCTTTCTTT. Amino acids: CASSLGGGSTEAFF.

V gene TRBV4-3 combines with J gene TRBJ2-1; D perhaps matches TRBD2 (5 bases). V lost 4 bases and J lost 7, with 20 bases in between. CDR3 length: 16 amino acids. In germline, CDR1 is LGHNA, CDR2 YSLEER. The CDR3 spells CASSPEGYYAGNEQFF. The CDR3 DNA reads TGCGCCAGCAGCCCCGAAGGGTACTACGCGGGTAATGAGCAGTTCTTC.